This paragraph reports one TCR beta chain. As yet, its antigen is unknown. Through a sample-barcoded 5' primer and a J-beta primer mix, a second PCR was run for about 6 to 12 cycles. Paired-end reads containing CDR3 totaled no fewer than 3 million for each sample. TCRdb processed the 5' RACE reads anew with MiXCR; each CDR3 protein has one entry. Of over 1,500,000 distinct CDR3 sequences in the sample, around half were seen once. The data derive from a study of blood T cells in healthy people across ages. General study findings and limits: Possibly confounding the expanded clonotype changes was the fact that donor CMV status was unknown.

The CDR3 has 12 amino acids. From germline, CDR1 is SGHRS and CDR2 YFSETQ. The V gene lost 10 bases and the J gene lost 5 bases, with 10 bases spanning the gap. No fewer than 5.5 micrograms of total RNA were isolated from every sample. The source material was blood. The chain couples TRBV5-1 to TRBJ2-6; D might be TRBD1 (5 bases). The clonotype originates from a woman aged 40 to 55 in good health. This CDR3 reads CAGKDRANVLTF. The DNA of the CDR3 is TGCGCCGGAAAGGACAGGGCCAACGTCCTGACTTTC.